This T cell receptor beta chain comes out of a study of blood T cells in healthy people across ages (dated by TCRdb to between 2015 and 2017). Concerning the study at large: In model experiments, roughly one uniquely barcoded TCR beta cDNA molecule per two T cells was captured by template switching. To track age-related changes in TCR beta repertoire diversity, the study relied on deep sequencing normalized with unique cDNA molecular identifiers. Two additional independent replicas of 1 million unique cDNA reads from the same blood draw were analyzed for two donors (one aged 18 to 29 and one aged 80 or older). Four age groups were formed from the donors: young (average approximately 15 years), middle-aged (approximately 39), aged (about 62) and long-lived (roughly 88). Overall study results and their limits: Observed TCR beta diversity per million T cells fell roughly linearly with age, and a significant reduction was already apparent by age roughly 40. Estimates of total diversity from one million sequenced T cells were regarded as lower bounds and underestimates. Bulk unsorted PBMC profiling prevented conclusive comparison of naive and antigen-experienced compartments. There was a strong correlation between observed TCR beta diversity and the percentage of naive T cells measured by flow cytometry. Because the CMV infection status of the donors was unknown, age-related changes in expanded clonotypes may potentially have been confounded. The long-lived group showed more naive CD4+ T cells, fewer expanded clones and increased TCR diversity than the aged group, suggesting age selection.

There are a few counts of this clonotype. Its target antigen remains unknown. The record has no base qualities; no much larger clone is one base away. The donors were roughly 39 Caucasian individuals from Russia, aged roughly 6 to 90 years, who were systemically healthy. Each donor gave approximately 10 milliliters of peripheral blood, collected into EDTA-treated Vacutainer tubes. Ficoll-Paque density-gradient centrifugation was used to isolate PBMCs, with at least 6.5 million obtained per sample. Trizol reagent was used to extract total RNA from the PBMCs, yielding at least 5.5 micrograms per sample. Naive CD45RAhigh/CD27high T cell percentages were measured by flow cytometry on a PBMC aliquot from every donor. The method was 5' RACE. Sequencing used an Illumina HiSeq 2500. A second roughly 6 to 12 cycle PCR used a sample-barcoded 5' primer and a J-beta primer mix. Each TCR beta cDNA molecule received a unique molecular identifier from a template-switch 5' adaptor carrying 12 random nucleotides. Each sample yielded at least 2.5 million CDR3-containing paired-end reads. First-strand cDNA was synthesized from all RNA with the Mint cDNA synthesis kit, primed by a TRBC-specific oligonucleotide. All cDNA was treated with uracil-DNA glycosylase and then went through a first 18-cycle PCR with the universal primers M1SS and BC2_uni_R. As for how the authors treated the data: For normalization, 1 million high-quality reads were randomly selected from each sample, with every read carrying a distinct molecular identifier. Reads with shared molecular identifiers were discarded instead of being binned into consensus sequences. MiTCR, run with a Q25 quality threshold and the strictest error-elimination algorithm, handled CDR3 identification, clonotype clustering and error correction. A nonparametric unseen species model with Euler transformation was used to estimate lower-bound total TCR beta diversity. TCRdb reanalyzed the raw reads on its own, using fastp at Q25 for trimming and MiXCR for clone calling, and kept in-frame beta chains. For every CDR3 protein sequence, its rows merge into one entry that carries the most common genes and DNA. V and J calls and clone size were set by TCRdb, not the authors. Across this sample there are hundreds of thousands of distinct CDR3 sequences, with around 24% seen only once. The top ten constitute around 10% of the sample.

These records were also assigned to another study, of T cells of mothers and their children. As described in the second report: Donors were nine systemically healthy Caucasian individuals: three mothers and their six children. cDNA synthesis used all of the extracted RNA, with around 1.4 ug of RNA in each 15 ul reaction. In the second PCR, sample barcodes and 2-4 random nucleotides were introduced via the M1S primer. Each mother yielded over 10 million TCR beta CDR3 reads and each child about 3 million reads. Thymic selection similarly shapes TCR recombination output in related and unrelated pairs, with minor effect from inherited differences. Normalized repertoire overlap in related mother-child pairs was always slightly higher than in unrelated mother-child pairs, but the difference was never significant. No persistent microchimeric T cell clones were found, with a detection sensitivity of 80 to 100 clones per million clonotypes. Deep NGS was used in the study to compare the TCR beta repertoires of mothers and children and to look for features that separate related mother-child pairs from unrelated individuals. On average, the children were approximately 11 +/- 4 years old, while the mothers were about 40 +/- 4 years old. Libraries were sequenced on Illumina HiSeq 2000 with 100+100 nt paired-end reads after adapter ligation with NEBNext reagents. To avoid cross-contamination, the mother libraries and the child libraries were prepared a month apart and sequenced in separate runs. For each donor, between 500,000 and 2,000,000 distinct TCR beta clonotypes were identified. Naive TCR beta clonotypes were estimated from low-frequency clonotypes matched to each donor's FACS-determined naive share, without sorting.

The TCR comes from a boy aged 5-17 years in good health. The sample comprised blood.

The CDR3 protein sequence reads: CSVEDRPVGHETQYF. The DNA is as follows: TGCAGCGTTGAGGATAGACCGGTGGGCCATGAGACCCAGTACTTC. The sequence is built from TRBV29-1 and TRBJ2-5, with the identity of the D gene unclear. CDR1 and CDR2 were assigned from the germline V gene as SQVTM and ANQGSEA. Relative to germline, V is 3 bases shorter and J is 5 bases shorter, with 19 bases between their ends. The CDR3 spans 15 residues, from the cysteine through the phenylalanine. Left in the record is the CDR3 DNA by itself, 45 bases read in frame from the first base.